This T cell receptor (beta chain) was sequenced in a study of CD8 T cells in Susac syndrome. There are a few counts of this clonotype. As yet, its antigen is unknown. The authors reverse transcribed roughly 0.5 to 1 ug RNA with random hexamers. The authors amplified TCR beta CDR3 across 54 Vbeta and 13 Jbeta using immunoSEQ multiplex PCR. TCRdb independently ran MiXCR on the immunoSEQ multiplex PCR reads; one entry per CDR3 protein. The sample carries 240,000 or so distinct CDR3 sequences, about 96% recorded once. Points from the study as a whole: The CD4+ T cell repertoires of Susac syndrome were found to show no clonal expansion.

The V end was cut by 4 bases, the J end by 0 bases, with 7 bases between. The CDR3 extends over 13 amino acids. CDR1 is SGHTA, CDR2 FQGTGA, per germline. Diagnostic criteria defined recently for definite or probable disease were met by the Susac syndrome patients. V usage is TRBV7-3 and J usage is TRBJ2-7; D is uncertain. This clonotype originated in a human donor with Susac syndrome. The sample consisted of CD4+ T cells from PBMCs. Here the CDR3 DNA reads TGTGCCAGCAGCTCCTCCGGCTCCTACGAGCAGTACTTC. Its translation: CASSSSGSYEQYF. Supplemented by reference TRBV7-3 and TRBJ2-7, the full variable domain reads GAGVSQTPSNKVTEKGKYVELRCDPISGHTALYWYRQSLGQGPEFLIYFQGTGAADDSGLPNDRFFAVRPEGSVSTLKIQRTERGDSAVYLCASSSSGSYEQYFGPGTRLTVT.